The next 17 T cell receptor beta chains were all read from a single sample in a study of blood T cells in healthy people across ages. A J-beta primer mix and a sample-barcoded 5' primer were used in a second PCR of roughly 6 to 12 cycles. TCRdb called the 5' RACE reads again in MiXCR, with one record for every CDR3 protein. The sample consists of around 710,000 distinct CDR3 sequences, 43% of them appearing once. Material for sequencing was blood. The receptors derive from a woman in her sixties in good health.

The chain couples TRBV4-2 to TRBJ1-4; a possible D gene is TRBD1 (5 bases). V was shortened by 1 base and J by 7 bases, with 13 bases between the two germline ends. The germline V gene encodes CDR1 LGHNA and CDR2 YNFKEQ. The CDR3 length is 15 residues. CDR3 sequence reads: CASSQASGKAEKLFF. The CDR3 DNA sequence: TGTGCCAGCAGCCAAGCTTCAGGGAAGGCTGAAAAACTGTTTTTT.

The chain carries TRBV7-2 and TRBJ2-2; weak D call: TRBD2 (5 bases). The CDR3 is 16 amino acids. Germline loops: CDR1 SGHTA, CDR2 FQGNSA. V lost 1 base and J 0 bases, leaving 9 bases between the germline ends. CDR3 nucleotides: TGTGCCAGCAGCTTAGATGGGAGTTCGAACACCGGGGAGCTGTTTTTT. Amino acids: CASSLDGSSNTGELFF.

V usage is TRBV5-1 and J usage is TRBJ2-3; TRBD2 agrees at 13 bases. V lost 4 bases, J lost 3 bases, and 5 bases stayed unmatched. The germline V gene has CDR1 SGHRS and CDR2 YFSETQ. CDR3 size: 16 residues. This chain's CDR3 is CASSRTGLAGTDTQYF. The CDR3, as DNA: TGCGCCAGCAGCCGAACGGGACTAGCGGGGACAGATACGCAGTATTTT.

The chain couples TRBV2 to TRBJ1-2; 8 bases match TRBD1. The CDR3 consists of 15 residues. CDR1 is SNHLY, CDR2 FYNNEI, per germline. V gave up 6 bases and J gave up 0 bases; unmatched junction bases: 6. CDR3 loop: CASRTGAFSNYGYTF. CDR3 coding DNA: TGTGCCAGCAGGACAGGGGCCTTTTCTAACTATGGCTACACCTTC.

V is TRBV6-2 or TRBV6-3 and J is TRBJ2-7; 10 nucleotides match TRBD2. The V gene's germline CDR1 is MNHEY and CDR2 SVGEGT. The CDR3 runs to 17 residues. The J segment lost 2 bases and the V segment lost 6 bases, leaving 13 bases of the junction unmatched. The CDR3, as DNA: TGTGCCAGCAGCCTTACCGGGACTAGCGACTTACCCTACGAGCAGTACTTC. Encoded protein: CASSLTGTSDLPYEQYF.

Only a few counts were recorded for this clonotype. The gene calls are TRBV7-9 and TRBJ2-7, with 10 bases identical to TRBD2. With 10 bases clipped from V and 4 bases from J, the junction kept 13 bases outside the gene matches. The germline V gene has CDR1 SEHNR and CDR2 FQNEAQ (reference sequence). This CDR3 region has 15 residues. Here the CDR3 DNA reads TGTGCCACCCAGAGCCCCGGGACTAGCGCATACGAGCAGTACTTC. The encoded protein is CATQSPGTSAYEQYF. Using reference TRBV7-9 and TRBJ2-7 for the parts outside the CDR3, the full variable domain is DTGVSQNPRHKITKRGQNVTFRCDPISEHNRLYWYRQTLGQGPEFLTYFQNEAQLEKSRLLSDRFSAERPKGSFSTLEIQRTEQGDSAMYLCATQSPGTSAYEQYFGPGTRLTVT.

The chain uses TRBV20-1 and TRBJ2-3, with 7 positions matching TRBD2. The V and J ends lost 6 bases and 5 bases, in that order; junction bases with no gene match: 8. This CDR3 has 13 amino acids. Germline CDR1 and CDR2: DFQATT and SNEGSKA (reference sequence). The CDR3 coding sequence is TGCAGTGCCCCTAGCGGAGCAGTAGATACGCAGTATTTT. This sequence encodes CSAPSGAVDTQYF.

The V gene is TRBV7-2, the J gene TRBJ1-1; D ambiguous. The CDR3 totals 14 residues. Trimming removed 5 bases from V and 1 base from J, with 11 bases in between. Germline lookup yields CDR1 SGHTA and CDR2 FQGNSA. The CDR3: CASSKPTQNTEAFF. The DNA for the CDR3 is TGTGCCAGCAGCAAACCCACACAGAACACTGAAGCTTTCTTT.

This rearrangement joins TRBV27 to TRBJ2-7; D gene uncertain. The germline V gene encodes CDR1 MNHEY and CDR2 SMNVEV (reference sequence). Trimming left V 10 bases short and J 0 bases short, with 13 bases between. This CDR3 is 13 amino acids long. The DNA for the CDR3 is TGTGCCAAAGCAGGCTCGACCTCCTACGAGCAGTACTTC. Amino acids: CAKAGSTSYEQYF.

This rearrangement joins TRBV20-1 to TRBJ2-1; possible D gene TRBD1, 6 bases. V was pared by 5 bases and J by 1 base, with 24 bases between. There are 18 residues in the CDR3. Looked up from germline, CDR1 is DFQATT and CDR2 is SNEGSKA (reference sequence). The CDR3 reads CSASHSRDKYRSYNEQFF. CDR3 nucleotide sequence: TGCAGTGCTTCGCACTCCCGGGACAAATATCGTTCCTACAATGAGCAGTTCTTC.

This clonotype has just one count. The V gene is TRBV30, the J gene TRBJ2-3, with D unclear. Germline values: CDR1 GTSNPN, CDR2 SVGIG (reference sequence). CDR3 length: 14 residues. With 7 bases removed from V and 4 bases from J, the gap between germline ends came to 18 bases. The CDR3 bases are TGTGCCTTCGGTGGCTCATTCGAGGCAGATACGCAGTATTTT. Translation gives CAFGGSFEADTQYF.

The chain recombines TRBV20-1 with TRBJ2-5, with 8 bases aligning to TRBD2. Germline V gene data show CDR1 as DFQATT and CDR2 as SNEGSKA (reference sequence). CDR3 size: 17 residues. V gave up 0 bases and J gave up 5 bases; unmatched junction bases: 14. CDR3 bases: TGCAGTGCTAGAGAGGATCGGATCGGGAGGGCCAAGGAGACCCAGTACTTC. Its translation is CSAREDRIGRAKETQYF.

The count of this clonotype is one. One end of the junction does not line up with germline, which may come from a read error. The rearrangement links TRBV7-9 to TRBJ1-2; TRBD1 matches 8 bases. Germline V CDR1 and CDR2: SEHNR, FQNEAQ (reference sequence). The CDR3 contains 13 residues. CDR3 residues: CSSSSPGGKGYTF. The DNA for the CDR3 is TGTTCCAGCAGCTCACCAGGGGGCAAAGGCTACACCTTC.

This clonotype was counted a few times. This chain uses TRBV7-3 with TRBJ2-1, with D tentatively TRBD1 or TRBD2 (5 bases each). Trimming shortened V by 1 base and J by 9 bases, and 22 bases separated the two germline ends. This CDR3 spans 17 amino acids. CDR1 is SGHTA, CDR2 FQGTGA, per germline. CDR3 sequence reads: CASSLRVRQGDPAEQFF. In DNA form, the CDR3 reads TGTGCCAGCAGCTTAAGGGTTCGGCAGGGAGATCCCGCTGAGCAGTTCTTC.

To note about this clonotype: A junction boundary mismatches the germline segment, possibly from a read error. The chain recombines TRBV7-9 with TRBJ2-3; 7 bases match TRBD1. The CDR3 loop spans 15 amino acids. Germline V gene sequence: CDR1 SEHNR, CDR2 FQNEAQ (reference sequence). The CDR3 protein is CANSGEGQLTDTQYF. CDR3 nucleotide sequence: TGTGCCAACAGCGGAGAGGGACAGCTCACGGATACGCAGTATTTT.

This clonotype was seen a few times. The CDR3 loop reads CASSPRGSDSYEQYF. The CDR3 DNA follows: TGTGCCAGCAGCCCCCGGGGGTCCGACTCCTACGAGCAGTACTTC. This rearrangement joins TRBV6-5 to TRBJ2-7, with D possibly matching TRBD2 (6 bases). This CDR3 contains 15 residues. From germline, CDR1 is MNHEY and CDR2 SVGAGI. Between the trimmed V and J ends, which lost 6 bases and 0 bases, there was a span of 15 bases.

The rearrangement uses TRBV3-1 and TRBJ2-1; D tentatively fits TRBD1 or TRBD2 (5 bases each). CDR3 length equals 15 residues. CDR1 LGHDT and CDR2 YNNKEL come from the germline V gene (reference sequence). The germline V and J ends were trimmed by 0 bases and 4 bases, with 10 bases remaining between them. The chain's CDR3 is CASSQEGDGYNEQFF. The DNA of the CDR3 is TGTGCCAGCAGCCAAGAGGGGGACGGGTACAATGAGCAGTTCTTC.